This TCR beta chain was sequenced in a study of shared clonotypes between healthy human individuals. V gave up 1 base and J gave up 6 bases; unmatched junction bases: 1. The CDR3 has 14 residues. From germline, CDR1 is SGHKS and CDR2 YYEKEE (reference sequence). Deep-level settings were used for running the assay. Only in-frame clones appear in the TCRdb table, and some are missing; sequencing was by immunoSEQ multiplex PCR. The sample holds 2 million to 2.5 million clones; 90% to 96% are singletons and the top ten take roughly 0.13%. Donation came from healthy HIV-negative adults that had no recent acute infections or vaccinations. Every donor was a Caucasian adult from Nashville, Tennessee. Naive CD4+ cells were CD45RA-selected; the remaining cells were memory.

The clonotype comes from a man younger than 30 in good health. The chain uses TRBV5-5 and TRBJ1-4; 9 nucleotides align to TRBD1. Sequencing used naive CD4+ T cells sorted from blood. The subset: CD45RA+ positively selected. The CDR3 here is CASSLWTGDEKLFF. DNA of the CDR3: TGTGCCAGCAGCTTGTGGACAGGGGATGAAAAACTGTTTTTT.